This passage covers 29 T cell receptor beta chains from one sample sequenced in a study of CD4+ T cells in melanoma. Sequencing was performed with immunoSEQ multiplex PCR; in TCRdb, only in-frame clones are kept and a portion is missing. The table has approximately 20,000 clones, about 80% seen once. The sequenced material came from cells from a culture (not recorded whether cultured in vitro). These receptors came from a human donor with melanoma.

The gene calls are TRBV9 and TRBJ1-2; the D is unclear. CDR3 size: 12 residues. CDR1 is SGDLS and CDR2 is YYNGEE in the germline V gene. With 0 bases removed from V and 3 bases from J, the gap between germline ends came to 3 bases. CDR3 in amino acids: CASSVDDYGYTF. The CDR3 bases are TGTGCCAGCAGCGTAGACGACTATGGCTACACCTTC.

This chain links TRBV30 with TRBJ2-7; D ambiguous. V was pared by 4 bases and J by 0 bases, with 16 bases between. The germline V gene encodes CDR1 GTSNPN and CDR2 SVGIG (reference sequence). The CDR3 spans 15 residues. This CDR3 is CAWTRNSLSSYEQYF. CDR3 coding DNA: TGTGCCTGGACACGGAACAGCCTGAGCTCCTACGAGCAGTACTTC.

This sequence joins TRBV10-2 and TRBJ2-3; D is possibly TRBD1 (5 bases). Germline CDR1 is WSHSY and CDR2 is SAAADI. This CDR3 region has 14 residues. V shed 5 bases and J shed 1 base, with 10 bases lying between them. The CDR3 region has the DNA TGCGCCAGCAGTAGGAAAGGGGGCACAGATACGCAGTATTTT. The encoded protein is CASSRKGGTDTQYF.

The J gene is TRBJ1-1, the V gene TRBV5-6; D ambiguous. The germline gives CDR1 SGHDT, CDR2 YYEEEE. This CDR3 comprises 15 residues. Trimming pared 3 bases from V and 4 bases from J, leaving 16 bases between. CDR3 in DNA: TGTGCCAGCAGCTATGAAGGACCGTCGCCCACTGAAGCTTTCTTT. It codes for CASSYEGPSPTEAFF.

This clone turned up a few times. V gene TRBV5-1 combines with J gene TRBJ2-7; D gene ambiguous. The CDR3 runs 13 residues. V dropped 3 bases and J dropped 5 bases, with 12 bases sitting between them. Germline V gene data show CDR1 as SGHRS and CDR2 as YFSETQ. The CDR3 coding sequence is TGCGCCAGCAGCTCGCCCTTTAGGGACGAGCAGTACTTC. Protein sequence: CASSSPFRDEQYF.

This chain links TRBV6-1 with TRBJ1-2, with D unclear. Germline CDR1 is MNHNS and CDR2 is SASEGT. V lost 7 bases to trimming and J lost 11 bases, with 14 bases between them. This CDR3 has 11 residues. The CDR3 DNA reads TGTGCCAGCATGCGACACCTGGTTTACACCTTC. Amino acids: CASMRHLVYTF.

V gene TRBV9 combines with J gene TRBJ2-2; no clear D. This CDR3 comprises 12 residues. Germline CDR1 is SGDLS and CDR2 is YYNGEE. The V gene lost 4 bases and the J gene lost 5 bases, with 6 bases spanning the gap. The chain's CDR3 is CASSKVTGELFF. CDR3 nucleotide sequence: TGTGCCAGCAGCAAAGTGACCGGGGAGCTGTTTTTT.

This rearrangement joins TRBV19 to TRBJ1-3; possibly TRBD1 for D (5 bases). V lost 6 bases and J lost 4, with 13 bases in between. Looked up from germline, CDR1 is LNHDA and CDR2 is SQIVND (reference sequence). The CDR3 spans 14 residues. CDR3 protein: CASRSPGKGNTIYF. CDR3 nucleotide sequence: TGTGCCAGTAGGTCCCCAGGGAAAGGAAACACCATATATTTT.

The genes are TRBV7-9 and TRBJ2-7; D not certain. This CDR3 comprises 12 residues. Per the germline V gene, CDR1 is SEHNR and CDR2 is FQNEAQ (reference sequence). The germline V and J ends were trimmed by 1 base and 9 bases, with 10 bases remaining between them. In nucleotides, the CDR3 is TGTGCCAGCAGCTTAGGATCGGTAGGGCAGTACTTC. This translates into CASSLGSVGQYF.

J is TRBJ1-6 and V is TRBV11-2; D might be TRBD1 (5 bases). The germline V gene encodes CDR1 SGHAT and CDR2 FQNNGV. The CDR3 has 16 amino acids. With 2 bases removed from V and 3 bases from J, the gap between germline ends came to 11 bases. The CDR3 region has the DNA TGTGCCAGCAGCTTATCGTACAGGAACTATAATTCACCCCTCCACTTT. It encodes CASSLSYRNYNSPLHF.

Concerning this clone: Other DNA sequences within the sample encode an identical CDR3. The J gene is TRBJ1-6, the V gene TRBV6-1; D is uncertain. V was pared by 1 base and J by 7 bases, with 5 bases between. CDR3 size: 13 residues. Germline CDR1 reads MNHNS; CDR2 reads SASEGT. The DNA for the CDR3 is TGTGCCAGCAGTGAAGAAGGGAATTCACCCCTCCACTTT. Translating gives CASSEEGNSPLHF.

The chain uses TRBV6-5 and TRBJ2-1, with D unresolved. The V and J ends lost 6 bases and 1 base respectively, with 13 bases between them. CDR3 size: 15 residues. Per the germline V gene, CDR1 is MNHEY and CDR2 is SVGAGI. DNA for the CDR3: TGTGCCAGCAGCAATGGGATATGGTCCTACAATGAGCAGTTCTTC. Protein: CASSNGIWSYNEQFF.

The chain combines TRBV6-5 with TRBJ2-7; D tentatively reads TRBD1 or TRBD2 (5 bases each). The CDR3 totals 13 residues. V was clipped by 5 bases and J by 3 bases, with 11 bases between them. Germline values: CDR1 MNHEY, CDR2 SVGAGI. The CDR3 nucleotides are TGTGCCAGCAGTCCGGGACGAATCTACGAGCAGTACTTC. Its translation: CASSPGRIYEQYF.

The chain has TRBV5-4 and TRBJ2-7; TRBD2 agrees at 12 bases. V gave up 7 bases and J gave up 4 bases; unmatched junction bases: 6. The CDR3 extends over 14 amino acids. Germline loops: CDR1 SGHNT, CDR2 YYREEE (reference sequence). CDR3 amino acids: CASQTSGGPYEQYF. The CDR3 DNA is TGTGCCAGCCAGACTAGCGGGGGACCTTACGAGCAGTACTTC.

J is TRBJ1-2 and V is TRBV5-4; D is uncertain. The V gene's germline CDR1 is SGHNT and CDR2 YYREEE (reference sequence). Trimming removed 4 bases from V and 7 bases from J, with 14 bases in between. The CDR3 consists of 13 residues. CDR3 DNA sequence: TGTGCCAGCAGCCGAGATCGAGGGAGTGGCTACACCTTC. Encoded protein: CASSRDRGSGYTF.

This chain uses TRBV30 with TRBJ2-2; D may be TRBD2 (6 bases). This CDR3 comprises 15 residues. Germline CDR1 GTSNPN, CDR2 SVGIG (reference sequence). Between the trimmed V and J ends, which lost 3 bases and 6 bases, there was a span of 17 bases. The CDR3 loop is CAWRMGGTGAGELFF. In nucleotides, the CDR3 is TGTGCCTGGAGGATGGGTGGGACGGGAGCCGGGGAGCTGTTTTTT.

CDR3 nucleotides: TGCGCCAGCAGCTCCGACGGCTTTATAGCGGGGGCCCAATACAATGAGCAGTTCTTC. Its protein is CASSSDGFIAGAQYNEQFF. This chain joins TRBV5-1 and TRBJ2-1, with 9 bases fitting TRBD2. V dropped 3 bases and J dropped 4; count of bases not matched to a gene: 17. Germline loops: CDR1 SGHRS, CDR2 YFSETQ. The CDR3 length is 19 residues.

This chain's CDR3 is CASSSTGAAHYGYTF. CDR3 in DNA: TGTGCCAGTAGTTCGACAGGAGCCGCACACTATGGCTACACCTTC. The chain is built from TRBV19 and TRBJ1-2, with D maybe TRBD1 (6 bases). The V gene's germline CDR1 is LNHDA and CDR2 SQIVND (reference sequence). Trimming removed 5 bases at V and 3 bases at J, with 16 bases between. The CDR3 runs to 15 residues.

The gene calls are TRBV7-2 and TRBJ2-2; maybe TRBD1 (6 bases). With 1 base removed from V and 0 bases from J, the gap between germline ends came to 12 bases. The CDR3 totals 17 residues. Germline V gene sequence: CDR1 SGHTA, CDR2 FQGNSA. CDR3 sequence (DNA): TGTGCCAGCAGCTTAGGTGTATGGACAGCGAACACCGGGGAGCTGTTTTTT. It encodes CASSLGVWTANTGELFF.

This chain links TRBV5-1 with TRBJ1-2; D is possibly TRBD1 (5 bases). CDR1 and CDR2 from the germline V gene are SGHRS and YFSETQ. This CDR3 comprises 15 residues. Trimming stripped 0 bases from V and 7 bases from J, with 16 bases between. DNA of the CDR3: TGCGCCAGCAGCTTGGGGGACCTCCCCGGGGGTGGCTACACCTTC. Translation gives CASSLGDLPGGGYTF.

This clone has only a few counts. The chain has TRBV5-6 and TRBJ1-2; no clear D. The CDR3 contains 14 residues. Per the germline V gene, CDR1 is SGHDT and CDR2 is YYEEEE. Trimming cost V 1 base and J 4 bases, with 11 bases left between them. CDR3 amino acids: CASSLFGKIYGYTF. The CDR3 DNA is TGTGCCAGCAGCTTGTTTGGAAAAATCTATGGCTACACCTTC.

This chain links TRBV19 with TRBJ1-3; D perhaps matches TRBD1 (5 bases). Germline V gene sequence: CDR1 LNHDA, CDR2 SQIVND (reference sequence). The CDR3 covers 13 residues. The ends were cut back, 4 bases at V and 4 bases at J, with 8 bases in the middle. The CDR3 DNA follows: TGTGCCAGTAGTACAGGGTCCGGAAACACCATATATTTT. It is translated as CASSTGSGNTIYF.

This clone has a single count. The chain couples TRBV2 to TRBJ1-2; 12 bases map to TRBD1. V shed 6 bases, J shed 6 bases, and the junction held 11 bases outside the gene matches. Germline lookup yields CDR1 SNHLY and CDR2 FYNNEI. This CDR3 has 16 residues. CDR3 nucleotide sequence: TGTGCCAGCAGCGGGACAGGGGGCGCGGGCACGGATGGCTACACCTTC. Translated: CASSGTGGAGTDGYTF.

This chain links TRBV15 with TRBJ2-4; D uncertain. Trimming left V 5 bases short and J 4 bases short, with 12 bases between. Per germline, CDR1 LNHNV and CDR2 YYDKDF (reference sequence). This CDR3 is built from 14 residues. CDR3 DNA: TGTGCCACCAGCCCGTCGTGGGGTAAAAACATTCAGTACTTC. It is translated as CATSPSWGKNIQYF. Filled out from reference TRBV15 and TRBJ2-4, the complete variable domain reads DAMVIQNPRYQVTQFGKPVTLSCSQTLNHNVMYWYQQKSSQAPKLLFHYYDKDFNNEADTPDNFQSRRPNTSFCFLDIRSPGLGDTAMYLCATSPSWGKNIQYFGAGTRLSVL.

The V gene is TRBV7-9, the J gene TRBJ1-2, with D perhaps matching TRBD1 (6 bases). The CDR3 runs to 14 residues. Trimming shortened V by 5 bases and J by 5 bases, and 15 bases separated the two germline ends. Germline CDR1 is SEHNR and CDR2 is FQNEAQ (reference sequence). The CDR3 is CASSQTGFLYGYTF. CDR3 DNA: TGTGCCAGCAGCCAGACAGGATTCCTGTATGGCTACACCTTC.

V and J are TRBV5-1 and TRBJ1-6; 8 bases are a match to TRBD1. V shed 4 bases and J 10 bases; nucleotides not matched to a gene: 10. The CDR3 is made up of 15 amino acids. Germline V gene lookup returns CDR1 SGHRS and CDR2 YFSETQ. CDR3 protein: CASSRAGGSDSPLHF. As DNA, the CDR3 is TGCGCCAGCAGCCGAGCAGGGGGCTCTGACTCACCCCTCCACTTT.

The chain's CDR3 is CASSLAGEQFF. In nucleotides, the CDR3 is TGTGCCAGCAGCTTAGCTGGTGAGCAGTTCTTC. This sequence joins TRBV7-9 and TRBJ2-1; no firm D call. Germline lookup yields CDR1 SEHNR and CDR2 FQNEAQ (reference sequence). The CDR3 spans 11 residues. The ends were cut back, 0 bases at V and 9 bases at J, with 3 bases in the middle.

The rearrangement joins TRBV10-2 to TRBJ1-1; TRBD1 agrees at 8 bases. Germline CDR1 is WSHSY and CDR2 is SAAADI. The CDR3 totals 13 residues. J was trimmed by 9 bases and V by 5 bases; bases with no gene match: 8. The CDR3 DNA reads TGCGCCAGCAGTACTGGACAGGGCAGGAAAGCTTTCTTT. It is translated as CASSTGQGRKAFF.

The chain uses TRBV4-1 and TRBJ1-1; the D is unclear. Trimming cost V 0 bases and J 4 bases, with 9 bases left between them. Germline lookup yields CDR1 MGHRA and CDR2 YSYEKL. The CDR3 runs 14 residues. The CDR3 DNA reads TGCGCCAGCAGCCAAGAGGCGGGGAGCACTGAAGCTTTCTTT. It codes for CASSQEAGSTEAFF.